This entry lists 19 T cell receptor beta chains sequenced from one sample in a study of T cells after posttransplantation cyclophosphamide. The data were produced by immunoSEQ multiplex PCR, yet TCRdb's version contains in-frame clones alone and is incomplete. The repertoire yields about 37,000 clones, none seen only once; the top ten contain 5.9%. The sequencing input was PBMCs. The source is a man aged 25-45 years in good health and a related stem cell transplant donor.

This clone was picked up many times. This sequence joins TRBV7-9 and TRBJ1-6; 10 nucleotides align to TRBD1. This CDR3 contains 15 residues. The V segment lost 4 bases and the J segment 9 bases; nucleotides outside the gene matches: 6. Looked up from germline, CDR1 is SEHNR and CDR2 is FQNEAQ (reference sequence). In nucleotides, the CDR3 is TGTGCCAGCAGCTCGGCAGGACAGGGGGGTTCACCCCTCCACTTT. It yields the protein CASSSAGQGGSPLHF.

The sample holds a few counts of this clone. This rearrangement joins TRBV15 to TRBJ1-2; the D gene is possibly TRBD1 (5 bases). CDR1 LNHNV and CDR2 YYDKDF come from the germline V gene (reference sequence). The CDR3 runs 14 residues. V shed 3 bases and J shed 3 bases, with 11 bases lying between them. The CDR3 DNA follows: TGTGCCACCAGCAGCCGACAGACATACTATGGCTACACCTTC. Protein: CATSSRQTYYGYTF.

This clone has ten or more counts. The chain recombines TRBV27 with TRBJ2-4, with 10 bases aligning to TRBD1. The germline V gene has CDR1 MNHEY and CDR2 SMNVEV (reference sequence). The V and J ends lost 5 bases and 9 bases, in that order; junction bases with no gene match: 7. CDR3 size: 14 residues. The CDR3 nucleotides are TGTGCCAGCAGTACGACAGGGGGCGTTGGCATTCAGTACTTC. Amino acids: CASSTTGGVGIQYF.

There are many counts of this clone. This chain uses TRBV6-5 with TRBJ1-4; TRBD1 is a possible D gene (6 bases). The CDR3 loop spans 15 amino acids. Trimming shortened V by 0 bases and J by 6 bases, and 11 bases separated the two germline ends. The V gene's germline CDR1 is MNHEY and CDR2 SVGAGI. CDR3 sequence reads: CASSYSGGSDEKLFF. The CDR3 DNA sequence: TGTGCCAGCAGTTACTCTGGGGGCTCGGATGAAAAACTGTTTTTT.

The V gene is TRBV5-1, the J gene TRBJ2-5; 8 nucleotides line up with TRBD2. Germline lookup yields CDR1 SGHRS and CDR2 YFSETQ. CDR3 length equals 16 residues. V lost 0 bases, J lost 1 base, and 5 bases stayed unmatched. The CDR3 here is CASSLVKRGTQETQYF. The CDR3 DNA follows: TGCGCCAGCAGCTTGGTAAAGCGGGGGACCCAAGAGACCCAGTACTTC.

This clone occurred many times. This sequence joins TRBV6-1 and TRBJ1-6; the D is unclear. The length of the CDR3 is 14 residues. Germline lookup yields CDR1 MNHNS and CDR2 SASEGT. Trimming removed 10 bases at V and 7 bases at J, with 17 bases between. The CDR3 sequence: CATTEAAKNSPLHF. CDR3 coding DNA: TGTGCCACCACGGAGGCAGCGAAGAATTCACCCCTCCACTTT.

This clone was counted only a few times. The chain carries TRBV15 and TRBJ1-4; a possible D gene is TRBD1 (5 bases). The germline V gene has CDR1 LNHNV and CDR2 YYDKDF (reference sequence). The CDR3 has 18 residues. V lost 0 bases, J lost 11 bases, and 25 bases lay in between. The CDR3, as DNA: TGTGCCACCAGCAGAGATTGGGCTACGAGACAGAATGATAGGAAACTGTTTTTT. Translation gives CATSRDWATRQNDRKLFF.

The sample holds many counts of this clone. The V gene is TRBV7-8, the J gene TRBJ2-7; D ambiguous. The germline gives CDR1 SGHVS, CDR2 FQNEAQ. CDR3 length: 15 amino acids. V lost 4 bases and J lost 0, with 13 bases in between. The DNA of the CDR3 is TGTGCCAGCAGCTCCCGGCGGTTGAGCTCCTACGAGCAGTACTTC. This codes for CASSSRRLSSYEQYF.

The rearrangement uses TRBV29-1 and TRBJ2-3, with TRBD2 matching 10 bases. With V trimmed by 3 bases and J by 3 bases, 12 bases remained unmatched. The CDR3 is 17 amino acids. Germline V gives CDR1 SQVTM, CDR2 ANQGSEA. The CDR3 sequence: CSVELASGGPGTDTQYF. In DNA, the CDR3 is TGCAGCGTTGAGCTCGCTAGCGGGGGCCCGGGGACAGATACGCAGTATTTT.

This clone was recorded at least ten times. This chain connects TRBV5-8 to TRBJ2-1; 9 bases line up with TRBD1. The germline V gene encodes CDR1 SGHTS and CDR2 YDEGEE. CDR3 length: 14 residues. V gave up 2 bases and J gave up 4 bases; unmatched junction bases: 1. In DNA, the CDR3 is TGTGCCAGCAGCTTAGGGACAGGGTACAATGAGCAGTTCTTC. Translation gives CASSLGTGYNEQFF.

This clone occurred many times. The rearrangement joins TRBV6-1 to TRBJ1-3, with D unresolved. The CDR3 runs 14 residues. Deletions cut 8 bases from V and 1 base from J, with 12 bases between. Per germline, CDR1 MNHNS and CDR2 SASEGT. The CDR3 sequence: CASYKGVSGNTIYF. DNA of the CDR3: TGTGCCAGCTATAAAGGTGTTTCTGGAAACACCATATATTTT.

This clone was seen ten or more times. This chain connects TRBV9 to TRBJ2-1; D is possibly TRBD2 (6 bases). With 0 bases removed from V and 6 bases from J, the gap between germline ends came to 19 bases. Germline CDR1 SGDLS, CDR2 YYNGEE. The CDR3 runs to 17 residues. The CDR3 sequence: CASSVEVDGGIINEQFF. CDR3 bases: TGTGCCAGCAGCGTAGAGGTTGACGGGGGAATCATCAATGAGCAGTTCTTC.

This clone came up a few times. The chain has TRBV6-1 and TRBJ2-3; D uncertain. The CDR3 is 14 residues long. V was trimmed by 1 base and J by 3 bases, leaving 8 bases between them. CDR1 and CDR2 from the germline V gene are MNHNS and SASEGT. The CDR3 coding sequence is TGTGCCAGCAGTGAAGGGGCAGCTACAGATACGCAGTATTTT. Protein: CASSEGAATDTQYF.

At least ten counts were recorded for this clone. V gene TRBV4-1 combines with J gene TRBJ2-7, with a possible D match to TRBD1 (6 bases). Trimming pared 0 bases from V and 5 bases from J, leaving 11 bases between. Looked up from germline, CDR1 is MGHRA and CDR2 is YSYEKL. The CDR3 is 14 amino acids. This chain's CDR3 is CASSQDTGRNEQYF. CDR3 nucleotide sequence: TGCGCCAGCAGCCAAGATACAGGGCGGAACGAGCAGTACTTC.

The table lists this clone with many counts. This sequence joins TRBV18 and TRBJ1-4; 9 nucleotides match TRBD1. The V and J ends lost 2 bases and 7 bases, in that order; junction bases with no gene match: 2. This CDR3 has 14 amino acids. Germline V lookup: CDR1 KGHSH, CDR2 LQKENI. This CDR3 reads CASSPEGQGEKLFF. As DNA, the CDR3 is TGTGCCAGCTCACCAGAGGGACAGGGTGAAAAACTGTTTTTT.

At least ten counts were recorded for this clone. This rearrangement joins TRBV5-5 to TRBJ2-7, with a weak D call TRBD2 (6 bases). V was pared by 0 bases and J by 0 bases, with 16 bases between. Germline CDR1 and CDR2: SGHKS and YYEKEE (reference sequence). The CDR3 is 17 amino acids. In nucleotides, the CDR3 is TGTGCCAGCAGCTTGGCTCCCGGGACTGGGAGCTCCTACGAGCAGTACTTC. This encodes CASSLAPGTGSSYEQYF.

This clone was seen at least ten times. The V call is TRBV5-1, the J call TRBJ1-4; D is perhaps TRBD1 (6 bases). This CDR3 comprises 15 residues. The V gene lost 4 bases and the J gene lost 5 bases, with 15 bases spanning the gap. Germline V CDR1 and CDR2: SGHRS, YFSETQ. DNA of the CDR3: TGCGCCAGCAGCGTGACGACAGGCGGGAATGAAAAACTGTTTTTT. This codes for CASSVTTGGNEKLFF.

This clone was detected ten times or more. The gene calls are TRBV19 and TRBJ1-5, with 9 nucleotides matching TRBD1. V shed 5 bases, J shed 3 bases, and the junction held 14 bases outside the gene matches. The CDR3 sequence is 18 residues long. Germline V gene lookup returns CDR1 LNHDA and CDR2 SQIVND (reference sequence). As DNA, the CDR3 is TGTGCCAGTAGTTCCCCGGTCCGACAGGGGGAAGACAATCAGCCCCAGCATTTT. Translated: CASSSPVRQGEDNQPQHF.

This clone has ten or more counts. The chain combines TRBV5-1 with TRBJ1-3; 9 bases line up with TRBD1. The CDR3 has 15 amino acids. Losses at the gene ends were 4 bases for V and 4 bases for J; bases not matched to a gene: 6. The germline CDR1 and CDR2 sequences are SGHRS and YFSETQ. The CDR3 region has the DNA TGCGCCAGCAGCAGGCGGACAGGGGACGGAAACACCATATATTTT. As protein: CASSRRTGDGNTIYF. The whole variable domain, filled in from reference TRBV5-1 and TRBJ1-3, reads KAGVTQTPRYLIKTRGQQVTLSCSPISGHRSVSWYQQTPGQGLQFLFEYFSETQRNKGNFPGRFSGRQFSNSRSEMNVSTLELGDSALYLCASSRRTGDGNTIYFGEGSWLTVV.